This note documents a single TCR beta chain sequence. Its target is unknown. This may stem from a read error, because a much larger clone lies one nucleotide away. CDR1 and CDR2 from the germline V gene are SQVTM and ANQGSEA. This CDR3 contains 12 residues. The data were taken from a study of blood T cells in healthy people across ages. Study observations and caveats: CMV status of donors was unknown, possibly confounding expanded clonotype changes. Estimates drawn from one million T cells were deemed to understate diversity. More naive CD4+ cells and higher diversity were found in long-lived than in aged donors.

Primers used in a second PCR of roughly 7 to 12 cycles were a sample-barcoded 5' primer and a J-beta primer mix. Template switching added a 12-random-nucleotide identifier to every cDNA molecule. TCRdb redid the calling of the 5' RACE reads with MiXCR, one entry per CDR3 protein. Among about 1,600,000 distinct CDR3 sequences listed, around 42% were seen once. This rearrangement joins TRBV29-1 to TRBJ2-7; no firm D call. The DNA end favors TRBJ2-5, so the J call may be wrong. The clonotype comes from a woman aged 18-30 years in good health. Sequencing was carried out using blood. CDR3 sequence: CSVGQRYETQYF. CDR3 nucleotide sequence: TGCAGCGTTGGGCAGAGGTATGAGACCCAGTACTTC.